The 12 T cell receptor beta chains reported below all come from one sample, sequenced in a study of T cell responses to AZD1222 COVID-19 vaccine. The method was immunoSEQ multiplex PCR; TCRdb's version includes in-frame clones alone and lacks a portion of them. The table lists some 120,000 clones, approximately 85% of them singletons, with roughly 1.6% in the top ten. The source was peripheral blood, collected on day 0 of AZD1222 vaccination. The receptor set was obtained from an adult in good health.

The chain couples TRBV7-3 to TRBJ1-1; D possibly corresponds to TRBD1 (6 bases). CDR1 and CDR2 from the germline V gene are SGHTA and FQGTGA. The CDR3 has 13 amino acids. Deletions cut 1 base from V and 7 bases from J, with 10 bases between. CDR3 residues: CASSLIGRGEAFF. The CDR3 nucleotides read TGTGCCAGCAGCTTAATTGGCAGGGGTGAAGCTTTCTTT.

The V call is TRBV5-1, the J call TRBJ2-7; D remains ambiguous. Germline V lookup: CDR1 SGHRS, CDR2 YFSETQ. Trimming took off 5 bases at V and 0 bases at J, with 12 bases between the two ends. This CDR3 has 14 residues. CDR3 in DNA: TGCGCCAGCAGGGCAGGAATTAGCTCCTACGAGCAGTACTTC. Its protein product is CASRAGISSYEQYF.

This chain links TRBV4-1 with TRBJ1-5; D is uncertain. The CDR3 runs to 14 residues. Germline V gene lookup returns CDR1 MGHRA and CDR2 YSYEKL. The V end lost 0 bases, the J end lost 0 bases, and 3 bases lay between the germline ends. The CDR3 is CASSQDPSNQPQHF. In DNA, the CDR3 is TGCGCCAGCAGCCAAGATCCTAGCAATCAGCCCCAGCATTTT.

The chain recombines TRBV9 with TRBJ2-2, with 11 bases aligning to TRBD2. Trimming took 3 bases from V and 6 from J; bases not matched to a gene: 7. The CDR3 loop spans 16 amino acids. The germline CDR1 and CDR2 sequences are SGDLS and YYNGEE. This CDR3 is CASSGSGGASSGELFF. The CDR3, as DNA: TGTGCCAGCAGCGGTAGCGGGGGGGCCAGTTCCGGGGAGCTGTTTTTT. Looking up the rest from reference TRBV9 and TRBJ2-2 gives the full variable domain: DSGVTQTPKHLITATGQRVTLRCSPRSGDLSVYWYQQSLDQGLQFLIQYYNGEERAKGNILERFSAQQFPDLHSELNLSSLELGDSALYFCASSGSGGASSGELFFGEGSRLTVL.

The chain combines TRBV7-7 with TRBJ2-3; D is possibly TRBD1 (5 bases). CDR1 and CDR2 from the germline V gene are SSHAT and FNYEAQ (reference sequence). The V gene lost 0 bases and the J gene lost 6 bases, with 7 bases spanning the gap. The CDR3 has 13 residues. CDR3 DNA: TGTGCCAGCAGCTTAGCGTCAGGGGATACGCAGTATTTT. Translated: CASSLASGDTQYF.

The chain uses TRBV15 and TRBJ2-5; D possibly corresponds to TRBD1 (6 bases). The germline gives CDR1 LNHNV, CDR2 YYDKDF (reference sequence). The CDR3 is 16 residues long. V lost 0 bases and J 2 bases, leaving 13 bases between the germline ends. Written as DNA, the CDR3 is TGTGCCACCAGCAGAGATCGGACAGAGAAACAAGAGACCCAGTACTTC. This sequence encodes CATSRDRTEKQETQYF.

The genes are TRBV2 and TRBJ1-2; 7 bases agree with TRBD1. V dropped 5 bases and J dropped 4; count of bases not matched to a gene: 10. Germline assignment: CDR1 SNHLY and CDR2 FYNNEI. The CDR3 is 15 amino acids. For the CDR3, the DNA is TGTGCCAGCAGTCCCGGGACAGCCTTCGTCTATGGCTACACCTTC. Its translation: CASSPGTAFVYGYTF.

This clone was detected once. This chain uses TRBV7-2 with TRBJ1-5; no clear D. CDR1 and CDR2 from the germline V gene are SGHTA and FQGNSA. CDR3 size: 17 residues. Trimming took off 5 bases at V and 0 bases at J, with 17 bases between the two ends. DNA for the CDR3: TGTGCCAGCAGCCAGACCCCACCAGGTCATAGCAATCAGCCCCAGCATTTT. This encodes CASSQTPPGHSNQPQHF.

The chain is built from TRBV7-9 and TRBJ2-7; D unclear. Trimming took off 0 bases at V and 6 bases at J, with 6 bases between the two ends. The CDR3 sequence is 12 residues long. Germline V lookup: CDR1 SEHNR, CDR2 FQNEAQ (reference sequence). CDR3 DNA: TGTGCCAGCAGCTTAGCGCTTGGCGAGCAGTACTTC. It is translated as CASSLALGEQYF.

V is TRBV24-1 and J is TRBJ2-1; no reliable D call. This CDR3 spans 13 amino acids. The V gene lost 9 bases and the J gene lost 8 bases, with 16 bases spanning the gap. Germline V gives CDR1 KGHDR, CDR2 SFDVKD. The CDR3 here is CATGSRLYDEQFF. CDR3 coding DNA: TGTGCCACCGGTTCAAGGCTTTACGATGAGCAGTTCTTC.

V gene TRBV7-9 combines with J gene TRBJ2-6; no clear D. Trimming stripped 5 bases from V and 0 bases from J, with 8 bases between. This CDR3 has 15 residues. The germline V gene encodes CDR1 SEHNR and CDR2 FQNEAQ (reference sequence). The CDR3 spells CASSLKGSGANVLTF. The CDR3 DNA reads TGTGCCAGCAGCCTAAAGGGCTCTGGGGCCAACGTCCTGACTTTC.

The rearrangement uses TRBV11-3 and TRBJ1-2; 8 bases line up with TRBD1. The J segment lost 5 bases and the V segment lost 5 bases, leaving 13 bases of the junction unmatched. Germline CDR1 SGHNT, CDR2 YENEEA. The CDR3 spans 16 residues. The CDR3 bases are TGTGCCAGCAGCCCTTTGACGGGCAGGGGGCTATATGGCTACACCTTC. Its translation: CASSPLTGRGLYGYTF.